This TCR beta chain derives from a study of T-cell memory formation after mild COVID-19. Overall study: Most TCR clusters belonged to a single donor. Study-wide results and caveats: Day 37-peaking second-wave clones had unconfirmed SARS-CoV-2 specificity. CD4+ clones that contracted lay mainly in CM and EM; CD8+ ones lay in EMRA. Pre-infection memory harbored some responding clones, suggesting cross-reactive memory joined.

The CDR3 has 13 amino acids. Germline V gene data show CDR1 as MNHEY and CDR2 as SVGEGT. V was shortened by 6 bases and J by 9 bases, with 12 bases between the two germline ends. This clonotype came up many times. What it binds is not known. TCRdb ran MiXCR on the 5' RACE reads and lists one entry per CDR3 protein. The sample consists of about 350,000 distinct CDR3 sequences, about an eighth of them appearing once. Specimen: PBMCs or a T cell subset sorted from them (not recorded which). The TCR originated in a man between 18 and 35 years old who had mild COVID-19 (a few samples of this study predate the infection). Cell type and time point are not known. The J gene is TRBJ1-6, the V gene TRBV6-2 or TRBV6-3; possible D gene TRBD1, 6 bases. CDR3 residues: CASSTGTSSPLHF. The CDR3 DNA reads TGTGCCAGCAGCACCGGGACAAGTTCACCCCTCCACTTT.